The 29 T cell receptor beta chains reported below all come from one sample, sequenced in a study of blood T cell repertoires in COVID-19. Method: immunoSEQ multiplex PCR; TCRdb's copy keeps in-frame clones and lacks some. In the table there are about 95,000 clones, around 80% of which are singletons. Specimen: peripheral blood. These receptors were collected from a human donor in a cohort sampled during active COVID-19.

The chain links TRBV19 to TRBJ1-2; the match to TRBD1 covers 9 bases. The CDR3 has 13 residues. Looked up from germline, CDR1 is LNHDA and CDR2 is SQIVND (reference sequence). Trimming at V came to 4 bases and at J to 6 bases, leaving 3 bases not matched to a gene. CDR3 DNA: TGTGCCAGTAGTACGCGACAGGGGGATGGCTACACCTTC. This translates into CASSTRQGDGYTF.

This rearrangement joins TRBV3-1 (or the pseudogene TRBV3-2) to TRBJ2-3, with D possibly matching TRBD1 (6 bases). Germline lookup yields CDR1 LGHDT and CDR2 YNNKEL (reference sequence). The germline V and J ends were trimmed by 5 bases and 0 bases, with 15 bases remaining between them. CDR3 length: 16 residues. The CDR3 sequence: CASSGAGTTSTDTQYF. Written as DNA, the CDR3 is TGTGCCAGCAGCGGCGCCGGGACAACTAGCACAGATACGCAGTATTTT.

The rearrangement links TRBV7-2 to TRBJ1-1; 7 bases align to TRBD1. This CDR3 is 15 amino acids long. The germline gives CDR1 SGHTA, CDR2 FQGNSA. V was clipped by 5 bases and J by 0 bases; unmatched bases: 6. The CDR3 nucleotides read TGTGCCAGCAGCCCCAAACAGGGGATGAACACTGAAGCTTTCTTT. Translated, it gives CASSPKQGMNTEAFF. Combining the CDR3 with reference TRBV7-2 and TRBJ1-1 gives the whole variable domain GAGVSQSPSNKVTEKGKDVELRCDPISGHTALYWYRQSLGQGLEFLIYFQGNSAPDKSGLPSDRFSAERTGGSVSTLTIQRTQQEDSAVYLCASSPKQGMNTEAFFGQGTRLTVV.

The chain recombines TRBV3-1 (or the pseudogene TRBV3-2) with TRBJ1-2; no clear D gene. Between the trimmed V and J ends, which lost 3 bases and 7 bases, there was a span of 21 bases. The CDR3 sequence is 16 residues long. Germline V gene data show CDR1 as LGHDT and CDR2 as YNNKEL (reference sequence). CDR3: CASSHRGKGIGTGYTF. The CDR3 DNA follows: TGTGCCAGCAGCCACCGAGGGAAGGGAATTGGTACTGGCTACACCTTC.

V is TRBV29-1 and J is TRBJ2-7, with 11 bases lining up with TRBD2. Trimming cost V 5 bases and J 3 bases; bases outside gene matches: 6. This CDR3 region has 14 residues. Germline lookup yields CDR1 SQVTM and CDR2 ANQGSEA. CDR3 sequence: CSVHPGTSGYEQYF. The DNA for the CDR3 is TGCAGCGTTCATCCCGGGACTAGCGGCTACGAGCAGTACTTC.

This chain uses TRBV5-8 with TRBJ2-7; 7 nucleotides line up with TRBD1. CDR3 length equals 16 residues. In germline, CDR1 is SGHTS, CDR2 YDEGEE. With 0 bases clipped from V and 4 bases from J, the junction kept 10 bases outside the gene matches. This CDR3 is CASSLDWDREFYEQYF. The CDR3 DNA follows: TGTGCCAGCAGCTTGGACTGGGACAGAGAATTTTACGAGCAGTACTTC.

This chain joins TRBV3-1 (or the pseudogene TRBV3-2) and TRBJ1-1, with D maybe TRBD1 (6 bases). The CDR3 loop spans 14 amino acids. Germline CDR1 is LGHDT and CDR2 is YNNKEL (reference sequence). The V end lost 5 bases, the J end lost 6 bases, and 16 bases lay between the germline ends. The CDR3 DNA is TGTGCCAGCAGCGCTCGTCAGGGGTCCTCTGAAGCTTTCTTT. It is translated as CASSARQGSSEAFF.

The CDR3 sequence is CASRRTGNQETQYF. The CDR3 DNA reads TGTGCCAGCAGACGGACAGGGAACCAAGAGACCCAGTACTTC. The chain couples TRBV27 to TRBJ2-5, with 8 bases matching TRBD1. The germline CDR1 and CDR2 sequences are MNHEY and SMNVEV (reference sequence). J was trimmed by 0 bases and V by 6 bases; bases with no gene match: 3. This CDR3 region has 14 residues.

The J gene is TRBJ1-5, the V gene TRBV7-2; 10 nucleotides agree with TRBD1. With V trimmed by 3 bases and J by 7 bases, 3 bases remained unmatched. The V gene's germline CDR1 is SGHTA and CDR2 FQGNSA. The CDR3 has 14 amino acids. In DNA, the CDR3 is TGTGCCAGCAGCTTGGGACAGGGGAACCAGCCCCAGCATTTT. The encoded protein is CASSLGQGNQPQHF.

The V call is TRBV21-1, the J call TRBJ2-4; the table names TRBD1, a call not compared with the DNA. TRBV21-1 is deemed a pseudogene. CDR3 length: 15 residues. The CDR3 region is CASSNGVGTGGIQYF. CDR3 nucleotide sequence: TGTGCCAGCAGCAACGGAGTGGGTACAGGGGGAATTCAGTACTTC.

The gene calls are TRBV20-1 and TRBJ2-7, with D possibly being TRBD2 (6 bases). Germline V gene lookup returns CDR1 DFQATT and CDR2 SNEGSKA (reference sequence). CDR3 length equals 15 residues. V gave up 3 bases and J gave up 0 bases, with 15 bases separating them. DNA for the CDR3: TGCAGTGCTAGTGCAGGGACGACTAGCTCCTACGAGCAGTACTTC. It codes for CSASAGTTSSYEQYF.

The rearrangement uses TRBV7-9 and TRBJ2-5; D is unresolved. The CDR3 runs to 14 residues. Trimming cost V 1 base and J 3 bases, with 9 bases left between them. Germline assignment: CDR1 SEHNR and CDR2 FQNEAQ (reference sequence). CDR3 bases: TGTGCCAGCAGCTTAGTACAAGACAAAGAGACCCAGTACTTC. It yields the protein CASSLVQDKETQYF.

The V and J genes are TRBV3-1 (or the pseudogene TRBV3-2) and TRBJ1-5; D uncertain. Trimming removed 1 base at V and 2 bases at J, with 12 bases between. Germline assignment: CDR1 LGHDT and CDR2 YNNKEL (reference sequence). The CDR3 consists of 16 residues. CDR3 in amino acids: CASSQGTPQGNQPQHF. In nucleotides, the CDR3 is TGTGCCAGCAGCCAAGGCACCCCCCAGGGCAATCAGCCCCAGCATTTT.

The gene calls are TRBV6-1 and TRBJ1-4, with D hard to call. Per germline, CDR1 MNHNS and CDR2 SASEGT. V was pared by 0 bases and J by 3 bases, with 11 bases between. The CDR3 is 16 residues long. The CDR3 bases are TGTGCCAGCAGTGAAGCCCTCCCTTTATCTAATGAAAAACTGTTTTTT. Translated: CASSEALPLSNEKLFF.

The count of this clone is one. The chain carries TRBV7-2 and TRBJ2-1; 7 nucleotides align to TRBD1. The CDR3 sequence is 16 residues long. V dropped 4 bases and J dropped 0; count of bases not matched to a gene: 6. Germline lookup yields CDR1 SGHTA and CDR2 FQGNSA. The CDR3 loop reads CASSSGTVSSYNEQFF. In DNA form, the CDR3 reads TGTGCCAGCAGCTCCGGGACAGTGAGCTCCTACAATGAGCAGTTCTTC.

The chain is built from TRBV12-3 or TRBV12-4 and TRBJ2-7, with D possibly being TRBD2 (5 bases). The ends were cut back, 8 bases at V and 3 bases at J, with 11 bases in the middle. The CDR3 is made up of 12 amino acids. Here the CDR3 DNA reads TGTGCCAGCGGACTCGAGAGCTACGAGCAGTACTTC. Translated, it gives CASGLESYEQYF.

The gene calls are TRBV11-2 and TRBJ2-5, with 10 nucleotides matching TRBD2. V shed 5 bases, J shed 5 bases, and the junction held 14 bases outside the gene matches. The CDR3 sequence is 17 residues long. CDR1 SGHAT and CDR2 FQNNGV come from the germline V gene. CDR3 residues: CASSQNPSGGGLETQYF. CDR3 nucleotides: TGTGCCAGCAGCCAGAACCCCAGCGGGGGGGGCCTCGAGACCCAGTACTTC. Looking up the rest from reference TRBV11-2 and TRBJ2-5 gives the full variable domain: EAGVAQSPRYKIIEKRQSVAFWCNPISGHATLYWYQQILGQGPKLLIQFQNNGVVDDSQLPKDRFSAERLKGVDSTLKIQPAKLEDSAVYLCASSQNPSGGGLETQYFGPGTRLLVL.

This chain links TRBV18 with TRBJ1-4; possibly TRBD1 for D (5 bases). Germline lookup yields CDR1 KGHSH and CDR2 LQKENI. The CDR3 loop spans 14 amino acids. Trimming pared 2 bases from V and 7 bases from J, leaving 11 bases between. In nucleotides, the CDR3 is TGTGCCAGCTCACCAGGCCTAGGGGCTGAAAAACTGTTTTTT. Translation: CASSPGLGAEKLFF.

The chain couples TRBV10-3 to TRBJ1-6; D possibly corresponds to TRBD1 (5 bases). There are 12 residues in the CDR3. Germline V lookup: CDR1 ENHRY, CDR2 SYGVKD. V was cut by 11 bases and J by 5 bases, with 10 bases left in between. This CDR3 is CAVTGDNSPLHF. The CDR3 nucleotides read TGTGCCGTTACAGGAGATAATTCACCCCTCCACTTT.

This chain links TRBV7-9 with TRBJ2-1; maybe TRBD2 (5 bases). The CDR3 totals 15 residues. Germline V CDR1 and CDR2: SEHNR, FQNEAQ (reference sequence). Trimming cost V 1 base and J 7 bases, with 14 bases left between them. The CDR3 loop is CASSLVSSAFNEQFF. The DNA for the CDR3 is TGTGCCAGCAGCTTAGTTAGTAGCGCTTTTAATGAGCAGTTCTTC.

The gene calls are TRBV19 and TRBJ1-1; 12 bases are shared with TRBD1. Germline CDR1 is LNHDA and CDR2 is SQIVND (reference sequence). Trimming cost V 5 bases and J 0 bases; bases outside gene matches: 7. There are 17 residues in the CDR3. The CDR3 nucleotides are TGTGCCAGTAGTCTCCGGGACAGGGGGCTATTGAACACTGAAGCTTTCTTT. Translated, it gives CASSLRDRGLLNTEAFF.

The table lists this clone with a few counts. The chain joins TRBV6-5 to TRBJ1-5; 7 bases agree with TRBD1. Germline V gene lookup returns CDR1 MNHEY and CDR2 SVGAGI. Trimming at V came to 6 bases and at J to 5 bases, leaving 7 bases not matched to a gene. The CDR3 runs to 14 residues. The CDR3 sequence is CASSRQGKDQPQHF. In nucleotides, the CDR3 is TGTGCCAGCAGCCGACAGGGAAAGGATCAGCCCCAGCATTTT.

The chain couples TRBV7-9 to TRBJ1-6, with 8 nucleotides matching TRBD1. The CDR3 runs 14 residues. V trimming: 6 bases; J trimming: 10 bases; junction bases outside the gene matches: 8. Looked up from germline, CDR1 is SEHNR and CDR2 is FQNEAQ (reference sequence). The CDR3 DNA reads TGTGCCAGCAGTCGAGGACAGGGCGACTCACCCCTCCACTTT. Protein product: CASSRGQGDSPLHF.

This rearrangement joins TRBV5-1 to TRBJ2-7; a possible D gene is TRBD1 (5 bases). The germline V and J ends were trimmed by 5 bases and 1 base, with 10 bases remaining between them. The CDR3 is 13 amino acids. CDR1 is SGHRS, CDR2 YFSETQ, per germline. CDR3 amino acids: CASSPDISYEQYF. The DNA for the CDR3 is TGCGCCAGCAGTCCGGACATATCCTACGAGCAGTACTTC.

This clone was observed once. The V call is TRBV5-1, the J call TRBJ1-1, with 9 bases aligning to TRBD1. The germline gives CDR1 SGHRS, CDR2 YFSETQ. The CDR3 is 13 residues long. The V gene end was trimmed by 2 bases and the J gene end by 11 bases; junction bases not matched to a gene: 7. The CDR3 is CASSFGQGFGAFF. CDR3 nucleotides: TGCGCCAGCAGCTTCGGACAGGGGTTTGGGGCTTTCTTT.

CDR3 DNA sequence: TGTGCCAGCTCACCACCGGTCGGGACTCGCACCGGGGAGCTGTTTTTT. It is translated as CASSPPVGTRTGELFF. This sequence joins TRBV18 and TRBJ2-2; D is perhaps TRBD2 (6 bases). Between the trimmed V and J ends, which lost 0 bases and 4 bases, there was a span of 12 bases. Germline V CDR1 and CDR2: KGHSH, LQKENI. The length of the CDR3 is 16 residues.

This clone showed up just once. In DNA, the CDR3 is TGTGCCATCAGTGCCGGGACAACCGTGGACGAGCAGTACTTC. It is translated as CAISAGTTVDEQYF. The V call is TRBV10-3, the J call TRBJ2-7, with D perhaps TRBD1 (6 bases). CDR1 is ENHRY, CDR2 SYGVKD, per germline. The CDR3 consists of 14 residues. Trimming removed 4 bases from V and 5 bases from J, with 15 bases in between.

This clone showed up just once. The chain links TRBV3-1 (or the pseudogene TRBV3-2) to TRBJ1-4; possibly TRBD1 for D (6 bases). Trimming removed 1 base from V and 8 bases from J, with 17 bases in between. Germline CDR1 LGHDT, CDR2 YNNKEL (reference sequence). This CDR3 has 16 residues. Written as DNA, the CDR3 is TGTGCCAGCAGCCAAGCCGGTGGGGGGGCGGGGGAAAAACTGTTTTTT. This sequence encodes CASSQAGGGAGEKLFF.

The V gene is TRBV9, the J gene TRBJ2-7; TRBD1 matches at 9 bases. The germline gives CDR1 SGDLS, CDR2 YYNGEE. With 5 bases clipped from V and 4 bases from J, the junction kept 10 bases outside the gene matches. This CDR3 has 15 amino acids. DNA of the CDR3: TGTGCCAGCAGTCCGACCGGGACAGGGTGGTACGAGCAGTACTTC. It codes for CASSPTGTGWYEQYF.